The present TCR beta chain was sequenced within a study of T cells in Graves' hyperthyroidism and ophthalmopathy. The germline V gene encodes CDR1 SNHLY and CDR2 FYNNEI. This CDR3 region has 13 residues. The V and J ends lost 7 bases and 7 bases respectively, with 14 bases between them. Amplified TCR beta CDR3 regions derived from RNA transcripts. The HTBI primer set drove a first-round RT-PCR of the TCR CDR3. TCRdb redid the calling of the multiplex PCR reads with MiXCR, one entry per CDR3 protein. The data contain a few hundred thousand distinct CDR3 sequences, around 20% of them seen just once; the ten biggest clones take up 26%.

This receptor was identified in a man younger than 35 with Graves' hyperthyroidism. The V gene is TRBV2, the J gene TRBJ1-5; D may be TRBD1 (5 bases). The material sequenced was blood. The CDR3 here is CASTPERGQPQHF. CDR3 coding DNA: TGTGCCAGCACCCCTGAGAGGGGCCAGCCCCAGCATTTT.